This record looks at one T cell receptor (beta chain) sequence and its context. In the authors' methods: Reference gene primer amplification gave estimated nucleated cell counts. The repertoire was sequenced with immunoSEQ multiplex PCR; TCRdb's copy has only in-frame clones and lacks some. The V and J calls and the clone size are those of that table, but D and trimming were determined from the DNA. The data show 200,000 to 250,000 clones, with 87% seen just once and 10% to 15% held by the top ten. Unmatched junction bases numbered 3, after V lost 3 bases and J lost 7 bases. This CDR3 is 14 amino acids long. Germline V CDR1 and CDR2: KGHSH, LQKENI. The entry originates in a study of blood T cell repertoires in COVID-19.

This TCR was sampled from a woman under 30 who had recovered from COVID-19. Sequenced: peripheral blood. V and J are TRBV18 and TRBJ2-4; 10 positions match TRBD2. CDR3 residues: CASSPGLARNIQYF. The CDR3 DNA sequence: TGTGCCAGCTCACCGGGACTAGCGCGGAACATTCAGTACTTC.